The clone carrying this T cell receptor beta chain has at least ten counts. The V end was cut by 3 bases, the J end by 6 bases, with 6 bases between. Germline assignment: CDR1 KGHSH and CDR2 LQKENI. CDR3 size: 12 residues. It was RNA transcripts that yielded the amplified TCR beta CDR3 regions. First-round RT-PCR targeting the TCR CDR3 was performed with the HTBI primer set. Each CDR3 protein is one row after TCRdb ran MiXCR on the multiplex PCR reads. The sample yields approximately 270,000 distinct CDR3 sequences, 13% to 15% seen once. This record belongs to a study of T cells in Graves' hyperthyroidism and ophthalmopathy.

This clonotype was sampled from a woman in her 40s with Graves' hyperthyroidism that later progressed to Graves' ophthalmopathy. The rearrangement links TRBV18 to TRBJ2-1; unclear D gene. Material for sequencing was blood. Written as DNA, the CDR3 is TGTGCCAGCTCACCGGGTCTCAATGAGCAGTTCTTC. Amino acids: CASSPGLNEQFF.